These 25 T cell receptor beta chains were all obtained from the same sample, sequenced in a study of blood T cells in healthy people across ages. PCR was performed a second time for about 6 to 11 cycles using a sample-barcoded 5' primer and a J-beta primer mix. TCRdb passed the 5' RACE reads through MiXCR, listing each CDR3 protein once. The sample gives 710,000 or so distinct CDR3 sequences, about a fifth of which show up once; roughly 22% is in the top ten. Sequences were obtained from blood. The receptors shown here come from a man aged 70 or older in good health.

This clonotype was counted between two and nine times. This sequence joins TRBV5-1 and TRBJ2-7; tentative D call: TRBD2 (6 bases). Deletions cut 4 bases from V and 4 bases from J, with 18 bases between. Germline CDR1 SGHRS, CDR2 YFSETQ. This CDR3 is 15 amino acids long. CDR3 region: CASSTPTGAGYEQYF. CDR3 DNA sequence: TGCGCCAGCAGCACCCCGACCGGGGCGGGATACGAGCAGTACTTC.

This clonotype was found a few times. A read error may produce the germline difference seen at one junction end. J is TRBJ2-5 and V is TRBV5-1; 11 positions agree with TRBD2. The DNA end favors TRBJ2-7, so the J call may be wrong. The CDR3 runs to 18 residues. Looked up from germline, CDR1 is SGHRS and CDR2 is YFSETQ. CDR3 sequence (DNA): TGCACCAGCAGCTTGGAAAACCAGGGACTAGCGGAGCCCTACGAGCAGTACTTC. It codes for CTSSLENQGLAEPYEQYF.

The chain links TRBV27 to TRBJ1-1; possible D gene TRBD1, 6 bases. The CDR3 covers 15 residues. The ends were cut back, 1 base at V and 4 bases at J, with 13 bases in the middle. Germline V gene lookup returns CDR1 MNHEY and CDR2 SMNVEV (reference sequence). The CDR3 coding sequence is TGTGCCAGCAGTTTATTTTCGGGGGCCCTCACTGAAGCTTTCTTT. Protein: CASSLFSGALTEAFF.

This clonotype came up a few times. The CDR3: CASSLDTGFDGYTF. The CDR3 DNA reads TGTGCCAGCAGCCTCGATACAGGGTTCGACGGCTACACCTTC. The chain employs TRBV6-5 and TRBJ1-2; D is perhaps TRBD1 (6 bases). This CDR3 contains 14 residues. V was trimmed by 6 bases and J by 8 bases, leaving 19 bases between them. Germline CDR1 and CDR2: MNHEY and SVGAGI.

This clonotype showed up just a few times. Here the CDR3 reads CATSDVTGGNQPQHF. The CDR3 DNA reads as TGTGCCACCAGTGATGTGACAGGGGGCAATCAGCCCCAGCATTTT. The chain has TRBV24-1 and TRBJ1-5, with TRBD1 identical over 8 bases. V lost 3 bases, J lost 2 bases, and 2 bases stayed unmatched. The germline V gene has CDR1 KGHDR and CDR2 SFDVKD. CDR3 size: 15 residues.

In its sample, this clonotype was seen many times. The chain recombines TRBV20-1 with TRBJ1-1; TRBD1 matches 7 bases. Looked up from germline, CDR1 is DFQATT and CDR2 is SNEGSKA (reference sequence). The length of the CDR3 is 13 residues. V was pared by 4 bases and J by 6 bases, with 8 bases of the junction left unmatched. The CDR3, as DNA: TGCAGTGCTACTCCGACAGGGAGGCCTGAAGCTTTCTTT. It specifies CSATPTGRPEAFF.

This clonotype was detected many times. J is TRBJ2-7 and V is TRBV29-1; D is possibly TRBD2 (5 bases). In germline, CDR1 is SQVTM, CDR2 ANQGSEA. The V end was cut by 0 bases, the J end by 2 bases, with 8 bases between. The CDR3 contains 13 residues. The CDR3 region is CSVEDAGAYEQYF. CDR3 DNA sequence: TGCAGCGTTGAAGATGCCGGGGCCTACGAGCAGTACTTC.

This clonotype was seen a single time. This sequence joins TRBV7-6 and TRBJ1-2; possible D gene TRBD1, 6 bases. V lost 2 bases to trimming and J lost 10 bases, with 14 bases between them. The CDR3 length is 13 residues. Germline CDR1 reads SGHVS; CDR2 reads FNYEAQ. CDR3 sequence: CASSLRQARDYTF. The CDR3 region has the DNA TGTGCCAGCAGCTTACGACAGGCCCGGGACTACACCTTC.

This clonotype occurred many times. The chain employs TRBV3-1 and TRBJ2-1; no reliable D call. Germline assignment: CDR1 LGHDT and CDR2 YNNKEL (reference sequence). This CDR3 region has 16 residues. V shed 0 bases and J shed 3 bases, with 12 bases lying between them. This CDR3 reads CASSQDGFGLYNEQFF. The CDR3 coding sequence is TGTGCCAGCAGCCAAGATGGTTTCGGGCTCTACAATGAGCAGTTCTTC.

The V call is TRBV20-1, the J call TRBJ2-5; D possibly corresponds to TRBD1 (6 bases). Germline V gives CDR1 DFQATT, CDR2 SNEGSKA (reference sequence). The CDR3 is 13 amino acids. V lost 3 bases and J lost 2, with 10 bases in between. CDR3 in amino acids: CSASFRGQETQYF. The CDR3 DNA reads TGCAGTGCTAGCTTCAGGGGACAAGAGACCCAGTACTTC.

In this sample, this clonotype turned up once. The V and J genes are TRBV11-2 and TRBJ1-2, with TRBD1 identical over 9 bases. Trimming removed 3 bases from V and 5 bases from J; junction bases left unmatched: 4. CDR1 SGHAT and CDR2 FQNNGV come from the germline V gene. The CDR3 sequence is 14 residues long. CDR3: CASSFLDRGYGYTF. In nucleotides, the CDR3 is TGTGCCAGCAGCTTCTTAGACAGGGGGTATGGCTACACCTTC.

A few counts support this clonotype. J is TRBJ1-1 and V is TRBV5-1, with D hard to call. Germline V CDR1 and CDR2: SGHRS, YFSETQ. This CDR3 is 11 amino acids long. Trimming removed 0 bases at V and 10 bases at J, with 7 bases between. Here the CDR3 reads CASSLEGAAFF. The DNA for the CDR3 is TGCGCCAGCAGCTTGGAGGGAGCAGCTTTCTTT.

This clonotype occurred once. This sequence joins TRBV12-3 or TRBV12-4 and TRBJ2-7, with D perhaps matching TRBD1 (6 bases). There are 14 residues in the CDR3. The germline V and J ends were trimmed by 6 bases and 1 base, with 13 bases remaining between them. The CDR3 DNA reads TGTGCCAGCAGCCCCTGGGGGCGATCCTACGAGCAGTACTTC. Translating gives CASSPWGRSYEQYF.

The rearrangement links TRBV2 to TRBJ1-5; a possible D gene is TRBD1 (5 bases). CDR3 length: 15 residues. Germline CDR1 is SNHLY and CDR2 is FYNNEI. V lost 3 bases, J lost 6 bases, and 15 bases lay in between. In nucleotides, the CDR3 is TGTGCCAGCAGTGAGGCAGCGCGAGGGGTTCAGCCCCAGCATTTT. Its translation is CASSEAARGVQPQHF.

The chain has TRBV12-3 or TRBV12-4 and TRBJ1-4; no firm D call. The CDR3 is 14 amino acids. V was pared by 0 bases and J by 10 bases, with 12 bases between. CDR3 nucleotide sequence: TGTGCCAGCAGTTTAGCAGGAGGCTGGGGAAAACTGTTTTTT. Its translation: CASSLAGGWGKLFF.

CDR3 region: CASSLASGRGFLEQFF. The CDR3 DNA follows: TGTGCCAGCAGCTTAGCTAGCGGGAGAGGTTTTCTTGAGCAGTTCTTC. The rearrangement uses TRBV7-2 and TRBJ2-1; 9 positions agree with TRBD2. The CDR3 has 16 amino acids. CDR1 is SGHTA and CDR2 is FQGNSA in the germline V gene. V shed 0 bases and J 9 bases; nucleotides not matched to a gene: 9.

The rearrangement links TRBV28 to TRBJ2-2; no clear D gene. The V gene's germline CDR1 is MDHEN and CDR2 SYDVKM. The CDR3 is 13 amino acids. V lost 5 bases and J lost 8, with 12 bases in between. CDR3: CASSANRLGELFF. CDR3 DNA: TGTGCCAGCAGTGCAAACCGACTGGGGGAGCTGTTTTTT. The full variable domain, completed using reference TRBV28 and TRBJ2-2, is DVKVTQSSRYLVKRTGEKVFLECVQDMDHENMFWYRQDPGLGLRLIYFSYDVKMKEKGDIPEGYSVSREKKERFSLILESASTNQTSMYLCASSANRLGELFFGEGSRLTVL.

In regard to this clonotype: Relative to the germline gene, one junction end is altered; a read error may explain this. As DNA, the CDR3 is TGTGCCAGCAGTCCGGACAGGGTCAACGAGCAGCACTTC. It codes for CASSPDRVNEQHF. V is TRBV12-3 or TRBV12-4 and J is TRBJ2-7; 8 nucleotides align to TRBD1. The CDR3 has 13 residues.

The chain links TRBV5-1 to TRBJ2-1; TRBD2 matches 13 bases. CDR3 length: 16 amino acids. Germline V gene data show CDR1 as SGHRS and CDR2 as YFSETQ. V shed 3 bases, J shed 9 bases, and the junction held 9 bases outside the gene matches. The CDR3 loop reads CASSSRTSGSFSEQFF. CDR3 nucleotide sequence: TGCGCCAGCAGCTCCCGGACTAGCGGGAGCTTTAGTGAGCAGTTCTTC.

The gene calls are TRBV28 and TRBJ2-5; D call uncertain. The CDR3 extends over 12 amino acids. Trimming stripped 5 bases from V and 11 bases from J, with 15 bases between. Germline V gene data show CDR1 as MDHEN and CDR2 as SYDVKM. The CDR3 DNA follows: TGTGCCAGCAGTGTTCTAAACTACAAGCAGTACTTC. Translation gives CASSVLNYKQYF.

This clonotype was detected ten times or more. The chain uses TRBV9 and TRBJ2-3; 8 bases line up with TRBD2. There are 15 residues in the CDR3. Trimming took 4 bases from V and 3 from J; bases not matched to a gene: 7. The germline V gene encodes CDR1 SGDLS and CDR2 YYNGEE. The CDR3 here is CASSTRGGGTDTQYF. Here the CDR3 DNA reads TGTGCCAGCAGCACCCGGGGGGGCGGTACAGATACGCAGTATTTT.

This clonotype has only a few counts. The genes are TRBV7-9 and TRBJ2-2; 8 bases map to TRBD1. Germline trimming cut 4 bases from V and 4 bases from J; bases unmatched to any gene: 11. This CDR3 has 17 amino acids. From germline, CDR1 is SEHNR and CDR2 FQNEAQ (reference sequence). The CDR3 nucleotides read TGTGCCAGCAGCTCAACACGGAGGACAGGGTCCACCGGGGAGCTGTTTTTT. Encoded protein: CASSSTRRTGSTGELFF.

This clonotype was detected only a few times. This sequence joins TRBV5-5 and TRBJ2-2, with D possibly matching TRBD2 (7 bases). The CDR3 has 17 residues. Germline CDR1 and CDR2: SGHKS and YYEKEE (reference sequence). V was trimmed by 4 bases and J by 6 bases, leaving 22 bases between them. The CDR3 loop reads CASSVSGTTIRSGELFF. The DNA of the CDR3 is TGTGCCAGCAGCGTAAGCGGGACAACCATTAGATCCGGGGAGCTGTTTTTT.

A single count supports this clonotype. The rearrangement links TRBV12-3 or TRBV12-4 to TRBJ1-1, with D uncertain. V was clipped by 6 bases and J by 8 bases, with 13 bases between them. This CDR3 is built from 12 residues. CDR3 bases: TGTGCCAGCAGCCATATACAAAGCGAAGCTTTCTTT. Protein product: CASSHIQSEAFF.

The gene calls are TRBV7-6 and TRBJ2-7, with D hard to call. V was pared by 5 bases and J by 1 base, with 18 bases between. Germline CDR1 and CDR2: SGHVS and FNYEAQ. This CDR3 has 16 amino acids. CDR3 in amino acids: CASSLTLDRASYEQYF. Written as DNA, the CDR3 is TGTGCCAGCAGCCTAACCCTAGATCGTGCGTCCTACGAGCAGTACTTC. The full variable domain, rest sourced from reference TRBV7-6 and TRBJ2-7, is GAGVSQSPRYKVTKRGQDVALRCDPISGHVSLYWYRQALGQGPEFLTYFNYEAQQDKSGLPNDRFSAERPEGSISTLTIQRTEQRDSAMYRCASSLTLDRASYEQYFGPGTRLTVT.